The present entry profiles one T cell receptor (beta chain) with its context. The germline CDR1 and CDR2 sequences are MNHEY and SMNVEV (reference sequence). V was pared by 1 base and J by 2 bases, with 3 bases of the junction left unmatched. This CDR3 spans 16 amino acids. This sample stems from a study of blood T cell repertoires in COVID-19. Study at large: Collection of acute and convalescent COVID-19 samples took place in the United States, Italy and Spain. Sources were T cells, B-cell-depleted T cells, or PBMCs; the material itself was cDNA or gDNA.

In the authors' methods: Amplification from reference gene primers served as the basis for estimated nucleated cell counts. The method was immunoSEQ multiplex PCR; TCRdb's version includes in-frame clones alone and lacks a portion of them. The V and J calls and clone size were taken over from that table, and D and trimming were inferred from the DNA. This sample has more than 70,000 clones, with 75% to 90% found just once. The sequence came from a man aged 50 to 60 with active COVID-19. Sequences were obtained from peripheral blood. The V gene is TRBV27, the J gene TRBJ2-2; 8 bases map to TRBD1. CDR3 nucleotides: TGTGCCAGCAGTTTATGGGGGACAGGCAACACCGGGGAGCTGTTTTTT. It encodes CASSLWGTGNTGELFF.